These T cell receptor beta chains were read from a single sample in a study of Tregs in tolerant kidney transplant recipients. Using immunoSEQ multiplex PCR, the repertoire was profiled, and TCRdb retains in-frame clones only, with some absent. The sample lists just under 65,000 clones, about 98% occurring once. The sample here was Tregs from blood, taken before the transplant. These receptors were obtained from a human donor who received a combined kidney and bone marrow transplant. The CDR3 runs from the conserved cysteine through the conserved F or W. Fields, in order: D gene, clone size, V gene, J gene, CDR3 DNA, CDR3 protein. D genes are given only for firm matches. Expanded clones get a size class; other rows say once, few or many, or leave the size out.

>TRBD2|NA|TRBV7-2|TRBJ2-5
TGTGCCAGCAGCTTCTCTCTGACTAGCGGGGGCCCGCAGTACTTC
CASSFSLTSGGPQYF
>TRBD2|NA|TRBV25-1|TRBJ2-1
TGTGCCAGCAGTGAATATAGGGGCGGGGGGGCTCTCGATGAGCAGTTCTTC
CASSEYRGGGALDEQFF
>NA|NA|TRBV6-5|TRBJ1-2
TGTGCCAGCAGCCGGGGGAAACTAGGGGGCTACACCTTC
CASSRGKLGGYTF
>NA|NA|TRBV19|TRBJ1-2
TGTGCCAGTATGAGAAGCCGAACCTCGATATATGGCTACACCTTC
CASMRSRTSIYGYTF
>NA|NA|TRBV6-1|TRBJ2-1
TGTGCCAGCAGTGAAGGCGACAATGAGCAGTTCTTC
CASSEGDNEQFF
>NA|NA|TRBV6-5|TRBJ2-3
TGTGCCAGCAGTTACGATGCTATAGGCACAGATACGCAGTATTTT
CASSYDAIGTDTQYF
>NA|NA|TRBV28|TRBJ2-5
TGTGCCAGCAGTTCCCCCCCCAGAGGAGTGGAAGAGACCCAGTACTTC
CASSSPPRGVEETQYF
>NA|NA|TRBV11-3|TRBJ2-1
TGTGCCAGCAGCTCCCACGGGTCCTACAATGAGCAGTTCTTC
CASSSHGSYNEQFF
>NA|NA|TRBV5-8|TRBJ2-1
TGTGCCAGCAGCCAGGGGTTAAGCTCCTACAATGAGCAGTTCTTC
CASSQGLSSYNEQFF
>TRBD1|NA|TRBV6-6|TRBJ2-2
TGTGCCAGCAGTTTCGAGTTGCAGGGGGCGACCGGGGAGCTGTTTTTT
CASSFELQGATGELFF
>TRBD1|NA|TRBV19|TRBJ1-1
TGTGCCAGTAGACGCCGGGACAGGGCCACCACTGAAGCTTTCTTT
CASRRRDRATTEAFF
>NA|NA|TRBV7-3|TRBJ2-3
TGTGCCAGCAGCCGAGGCCTGATAGGGGGATTCACAGATACGCAGTATTTT
CASSRGLIGGFTDTQYF
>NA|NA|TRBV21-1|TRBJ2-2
TGTGCCAGGTGTTCGTGGGGCAACACCGGGGAGCTGTTTTTT
CARCSWGNTGELFF
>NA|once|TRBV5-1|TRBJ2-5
TGCGCCAGCAGCTTGGGGGGGCCAGGGGAGACCCAGTACTTC
CASSLGGPGETQYF
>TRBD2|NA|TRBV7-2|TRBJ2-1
TGTGCCAGCAGCGGTGTGGGGGGGGGCTACAATGAGCAGTTCTTC
CASSGVGGGYNEQFF
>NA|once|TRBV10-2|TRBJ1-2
TGCGCCAGCCGGACAGAAAACTATGGCTACACCTTC
CASRTENYGYTF
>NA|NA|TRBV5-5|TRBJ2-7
TGTGCCAGCAGCTTGGCCAACTCCTACGAGCAGTACTTC
CASSLANSYEQYF
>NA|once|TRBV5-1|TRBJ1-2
TGCGCCAGCAGCTTGGGACAATCCACGAGCTACACCTTC
CASSLGQSTSYTF
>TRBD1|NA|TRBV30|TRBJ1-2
TGTGCCTGGAGGGTACAGGGGCGATGGTCGGGCTACACCTTC
CAWRVQGRWSGYTF
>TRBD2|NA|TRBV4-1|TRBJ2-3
TGCGCCAGCAGCCTCACTAGCGGCCTTAGCACAGATACGCAGTATTTT
CASSLTSGLSTDTQYF
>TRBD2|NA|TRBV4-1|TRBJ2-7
TGCGCCAGCAGCCAAGTTATCGCGGGGGGATCTTACGAGCAGTACTTC
CASSQVIAGGSYEQYF
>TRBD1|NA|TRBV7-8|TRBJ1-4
TGTGCCAGCAGCTTACACAGGGGATTTAATGAAAAACTGTTTTTT
CASSLHRGFNEKLFF